This T cell receptor (beta chain) is drawn from a study of blood T cell repertoires in COVID-19. Study details: The United States, Italy and Spain were the sources of the acute and convalescent COVID-19 samples. The analysed material was cDNA or gDNA that came from T cells, B-cell-depleted T cells, or PBMCs.

The authors' processing: Scientists estimated how many nucleated cells there were by amplifying reference gene primers. Clones were read by immunoSEQ multiplex PCR, and TCRdb kept only the in-frame ones, dropping some. D and trimming were read from the DNA, whereas the V and J calls and clone size are those reported in that table. The sample lists around 130,000 clones, 85% occurring once. The CDR3 runs 16 residues. From germline, CDR1 is LGHNT and CDR2 FRNRAP. V gave up 5 bases and J gave up 6 bases, with 20 bases separating them. The receptor's source is a man between 50 and 59 years old with acute or convalescent COVID-19. The chain is built from TRBV12-5 and TRBJ2-1; D is perhaps TRBD2 (6 bases). Sequencing was done on a sample of peripheral blood. The CDR3 loop is CASGPPRPAGFNEQFF. CDR3 sequence (DNA): TGTGCTAGTGGTCCCCCCCGACCCGCGGGGTTCAATGAGCAGTTCTTC.